The clone carrying this T cell receptor beta chain turned up a few times. What it binds is not known. This sample is part of a study of CD8 T cells in ankylosing spondylitis. Study outcomes and limitations: Reportedly, significant enrichment of disease-linked clones occurred in matched ankylosing spondylitis synovial fluid. Seemingly characteristic of ankylosing spondylitis blood was a TCR beta motif consisting of 7 or 8 highly homologous variants. With a CD8+ phenotype, disease-linked clones were relatively rare in peripheral blood. Previously reported in reactive arthritis synovial fluid and blood were some of the motif variants.

With molecular barcodes, quantitative 5'-RACE was used to make the TCR beta libraries. MiXCR was run by TCRdb on the 5' RACE reads, yielding one entry per CDR3 protein. This sample has approximately 520,000 distinct CDR3 sequences, with 5.3% found just once. Germline lookup yields CDR1 SGHDT and CDR2 YYEEEE. CDR3 length: 15 amino acids. With 0 bases removed from V and 7 bases from J, the gap between germline ends came to 14 bases. The V and J genes are TRBV5-6 and TRBJ2-1; D unclear. This TCR came from a male donor with ankylosing spondylitis. The specimen was blood, either unsorted or a sorted T cell fraction (not recorded which). CDR3 region: CASSLEGRFKNEQFF. DNA of the CDR3: TGTGCCAGCAGCTTGGAGGGTCGGTTTAAGAATGAGCAGTTCTTC.